This is a list of T cell receptor beta chains from one sample in a study of blood T cell repertoires in COVID-19. Profiled with immunoSEQ multiplex PCR; TCRdb holds only in-frame clones, not every one. The sample carries approximately 240,000 clones, roughly four fifths recorded once. Sequenced: peripheral blood. Receptors originate from a woman in her sixties or seventies with acute or convalescent COVID-19. The conserved cysteine and the conserved F or W are not part of the CDR3 here. Fields, in order: V gene, J gene, CDR3 length, CDR3 protein.

v_call: TRBV18
j_call: TRBJ2-5
cdr3_length: 12
cdr3_aa: ASSPDRVQETQY

v_call: TRBV30
j_call: TRBJ2-7
cdr3_length: 14
cdr3_aa: AWSVPRTGISGEQY

v_call: TRBV5-4
j_call: TRBJ1-2
cdr3_length: 13
cdr3_aa: ASSQGRVSYYGYT

v_call: TRBV29-1
j_call: TRBJ1-1
cdr3_length: 12
cdr3_aa: SHSRGAGNTEAF

v_call: TRBV7-3
j_call: TRBJ1-1
cdr3_length: 11
cdr3_aa: ASSLIGGSEAF

v_call: TRBV5-6
j_call: TRBJ1-4
cdr3_length: 12
cdr3_aa: ASSRAGGVEKLF

v_call: TRBV7-9
j_call: TRBJ1-2
cdr3_length: 9
cdr3_aa: ASSHGRGYT

v_call: TRBV7-2
j_call: TRBJ1-6
cdr3_length: 14
cdr3_aa: ASSLGPGSLNSPLH

v_call: TRBV30
j_call: TRBJ2-3
cdr3_length: 10
cdr3_aa: AWERDTDTQY

v_call: TRBV7-2
j_call: TRBJ1-4
cdr3_length: 13
cdr3_aa: ASSDGQASNEKLF

v_call: TRBV19
j_call: TRBJ1-2
cdr3_length: 13
cdr3_aa: ASSRRTGGSVGYT

v_call: TRBV10-3
j_call: TRBJ2-7
cdr3_length: 13
cdr3_aa: AISDGTGFGYEQY

v_call: TRBV18
j_call: TRBJ1-1
cdr3_length: 14
cdr3_aa: ASSPPSDFVGTEAF

v_call: TRBV27
j_call: TRBJ2-1
cdr3_length: 18
cdr3_aa: ASSLVRPISGGDSYNEQF

v_call: TRBV6-6
j_call: TRBJ1-4
cdr3_length: 13
cdr3_aa: ASTPTGKGNEKLF

v_call: TRBV12-3/TRBV12-4
j_call: TRBJ1-2
cdr3_length: 10
cdr3_aa: ASRGQAYGYT

v_call: TRBV5-4
j_call: TRBJ1-4
cdr3_length: 15
cdr3_aa: ASSFFGGGRTNEKLF

v_call: TRBV7-7
j_call: TRBJ2-5
cdr3_length: 13
cdr3_aa: ASSLTVAEGGDQY

v_call: TRBV5-1
j_call: TRBJ2-3
cdr3_length: 12
cdr3_aa: ASSLDRDTDTQY

v_call: TRBV19
j_call: TRBJ2-2
cdr3_length: 14
cdr3_aa: ASRADRGGLTGELF

v_call: TRBV30
j_call: TRBJ1-6
cdr3_length: 11
cdr3_aa: AWVNQQGSPLH

v_call: TRBV10-1
j_call: TRBJ2-1
cdr3_length: 16
cdr3_aa: AGWGVSGDPSSYNEQF

v_call: TRBV5-1
j_call: TRBJ1-1
cdr3_length: 14
cdr3_aa: ASSLGSLGGSTEAF

v_call: TRBV5-6
j_call: TRBJ1-1
cdr3_length: 12
cdr3_aa: ASSYPWGRTEAF

v_call: TRBV5-4
j_call: TRBJ2-7
cdr3_length: 13
cdr3_aa: ASSSTTGQIYEQY

v_call: TRBV7-2
j_call: TRBJ1-1
cdr3_length: 14
cdr3_aa: ASSLMGKRYNTEAF

v_call: TRBV3-1/TRBV3-2
j_call: TRBJ1-2
cdr3_length: 15
cdr3_aa: ASSPFPGQGGAYGYT

v_call: TRBV2
j_call: TRBJ2-2
cdr3_length: 13
cdr3_aa: ASSERGLVSGELF

v_call: TRBV4-2
j_call: TRBJ2-4
cdr3_length: 15
cdr3_aa: ASSGTDRSSAKNIQY

v_call: TRBV9
j_call: TRBJ1-6
cdr3_length: 12
cdr3_aa: ASSVDGVFAPLH

v_call: TRBV7-9
j_call: TRBJ2-2
cdr3_length: 15
cdr3_aa: ASSSTMDYPNTGELF

v_call: TRBV7-2
j_call: TRBJ2-3
cdr3_length: 12
cdr3_aa: ASSSVGTSGAQY

v_call: TRBV30
j_call: TRBJ1-1
cdr3_length: 9
cdr3_aa: AWTMSTEAF

v_call: TRBV6-5
j_call: TRBJ2-3
cdr3_length: 11
cdr3_aa: ASGQGARDTQY

v_call: TRBV2
j_call: TRBJ2-7
cdr3_length: 10
cdr3_aa: ASSASGAEQY

v_call: TRBV3-1/TRBV3-2
j_call: TRBJ2-7
cdr3_length: 14
cdr3_aa: ASSQVHGLAGYEQY

v_call: TRBV10-1
j_call: TRBJ2-5
cdr3_length: 12
cdr3_aa: ASSDLERLAGEY

v_call: TRBV4-3
j_call: TRBJ1-4
cdr3_length: 13
cdr3_aa: ASSQGEVVNEKLF

v_call: TRBV30
j_call: TRBJ2-5
cdr3_length: 13
cdr3_aa: AWKGIAGVQETQY

v_call: TRBV7-9
j_call: TRBJ2-1
cdr3_length: 13
cdr3_aa: ASSSDRSSYNEQF

v_call: TRBV4-2
j_call: TRBJ2-5
cdr3_length: 14
cdr3_aa: ASSPRTSGGGETQY

v_call: TRBV2
j_call: TRBJ1-1
cdr3_length: 12
cdr3_aa: ASSDRGRNTEAF

v_call: TRBV12-5
j_call: TRBJ2-7
cdr3_length: 12
cdr3_aa: ASGPGQGNDEQY

v_call: TRBV7-2
j_call: TRBJ2-7
cdr3_length: 14
cdr3_aa: ASSLAGGGAWYEQY

v_call: TRBV4-1
j_call: TRBJ2-3
cdr3_length: 15
cdr3_aa: ASSYGTSGGFTDTQY

v_call: TRBV19
j_call: TRBJ2-2
cdr3_length: 12
cdr3_aa: ASSSLQAAGELF

v_call: TRBV12-3/TRBV12-4
j_call: TRBJ1-1
cdr3_length: 11
cdr3_aa: ASTHTRAVEAF

v_call: TRBV19
j_call: TRBJ1-6
cdr3_length: 13
cdr3_aa: ASTRRTGDNSPLH

v_call: TRBV27
j_call: TRBJ1-1
cdr3_length: 17
cdr3_aa: ASSLYPGQPGQGTTEAF

v_call: TRBV19
j_call: TRBJ2-1
cdr3_length: 13
cdr3_aa: ASSRGGTGDNEQF

v_call: TRBV2
j_call: TRBJ1-5
cdr3_length: 13
cdr3_aa: ASNMGTGLDQPQH

v_call: TRBV13
j_call: TRBJ1-2
cdr3_length: 13
cdr3_aa: ASSLGPGRNYGYT

v_call: TRBV4-2
j_call: TRBJ2-1
cdr3_length: 12
cdr3_aa: ASSQEAGGGEQF

v_call: TRBV7-9
j_call: TRBJ2-1
cdr3_length: 15
cdr3_aa: ASSLVWRDREYNEQF